A single sample is the source of the 24 T cell receptor beta chains below, sequenced in a study of T cell clonotyping in hematopoietic cell transplantation. Sequencing used immunoSEQ multiplex PCR; TCRdb keeps in-frame clones, though not all of them. The sample lists approximately 20,000 clones; around four fifths were seen once. Input material: peripheral blood mononuclear cells. Receptors originate from a man between 60 and 70 years old in good health. Some clones in this sample may be carry-over from other donors' samples.

The CDR3 reads CASSENSWADNEQFF. CDR3 nucleotide sequence: TGTGCCAGCAGTGAGAATAGCTGGGCGGACAATGAGCAGTTCTTC. The V gene is TRBV2, the J gene TRBJ2-1; D remains ambiguous. CDR3 size: 15 residues. Germline lookup yields CDR1 SNHLY and CDR2 FYNNEI. The V end was cut by 3 bases, the J end by 5 bases, with 14 bases between.

A word on this clone: The germline gene is not matched at one end of the junction; a read error may be the cause. This chain connects TRBV7-6 to TRBJ2-7, with 7 bases that match TRBD2. CDR1 SGHVS and CDR2 FNYEAQ come from the germline V gene. CDR3 size: 16 residues. CDR3 sequence (DNA): TGTGCCAGCAGCCTAGCGGCGGGAGTGGTTCCCTACGAGCAGTACTTC. Amino acids: CASSLAAGVVPYEQYF.

The chain is built from TRBV28 and TRBJ2-7, with TRBD1 matching over 12 bases. The CDR3 sequence is 16 residues long. Germline V gene data show CDR1 as MDHEN and CDR2 as SYDVKM. Unmatched junction bases numbered 9, after V lost 5 bases and J lost 4 bases. For the CDR3, the DNA is TGTGCCAGCAGTCCTACCGGGACAGGGGGCGGGTACGAGCAGTACTTC. Its protein is CASSPTGTGGGYEQYF.

J is TRBJ2-4 and V is TRBV28; 12 bases are shared with TRBD1. This CDR3 spans 12 amino acids. Germline assignment: CDR1 MDHEN and CDR2 SYDVKM. CDR3 nucleotides: TGTGTCTCAGGGACAGGGGGCTCTGGACAGTACTTC. It is translated as CVSGTGGSGQYF.

This chain joins TRBV7-2 and TRBJ2-7; 9 positions match TRBD2. Germline V gene data show CDR1 as SGHTA and CDR2 as FQGNSA. V shed 3 bases and J 6 bases; nucleotides not matched to a gene: 6. The CDR3 contains 14 residues. CDR3 loop: CASSFGAGGREQYF. For the CDR3, the DNA is TGTGCCAGCAGCTTCGGAGCGGGAGGCCGCGAGCAGTACTTC. Together with reference TRBV7-2 and TRBJ2-7, the CDR3 gives the full variable domain: GAGVSQSPSNKVTEKGKDVELRCDPISGHTALYWYRQSLGQGLEFLIYFQGNSAPDKSGLPSDRFSAERTGGSVSTLTIQRTQQEDSAVYLCASSFGAGGREQYFGPGTRLTVT.

The CDR3 region has the DNA TGCGCCAGCAGCTTGTCCGCTGTTGGGGATACGCAGTATTTT. Protein product: CASSLSAVGDTQYF. The chain is built from TRBV5-1 and TRBJ2-3; D gene uncertain. Germline CDR1 and CDR2: SGHRS and YFSETQ. The CDR3 covers 14 residues. V gave up 1 base and J gave up 6 bases, with 12 bases separating them.

The rearrangement links TRBV5-1 to TRBJ1-1, with D unresolved. The length of the CDR3 is 13 residues. Germline CDR1 SGHRS, CDR2 YFSETQ. The V gene lost 2 bases and the J gene lost 2 bases, with 7 bases spanning the gap. The CDR3 loop is CASSLEHNTEAFF. CDR3 nucleotide sequence: TGCGCCAGCAGCTTAGAACATAACACTGAAGCTTTCTTT.

This clone was observed a single time. This rearrangement joins TRBV4-1 to TRBJ2-3; D ambiguous. Germline V gene sequence: CDR1 MGHRA, CDR2 YSYEKL. Trimming left V 0 bases short and J 0 bases short, with 10 bases between. This CDR3 spans 16 amino acids. The chain's CDR3 is CASSQERLTSTDTQYF. The CDR3 DNA reads TGCGCCAGCAGCCAAGAGAGGCTGACTAGCACAGATACGCAGTATTTT.

This chain links TRBV30 with TRBJ1-4; D is possibly TRBD1 (5 bases). CDR1 is GTSNPN, CDR2 SVGIG, per germline (reference sequence). The CDR3 sequence is 14 residues long. The V gene lost 0 bases and the J gene lost 8 bases, with 13 bases spanning the gap. In DNA form, the CDR3 reads TGTGCCTGGAGTGTAGAGCGGGGGAACGAAAAACTGTTTTTT. Translated: CAWSVERGNEKLFF.

V and J are TRBV11-3 and TRBJ2-3; D ambiguous. Germline CDR1 reads SGHNT; CDR2 reads YENEEA. The CDR3 contains 13 residues. V lost 5 bases, J lost 2 bases, and 8 bases lay in between. In DNA, the CDR3 is TGTGCCAGCAGCCCCCTTACCACAGATACGCAGTATTTT. This encodes CASSPLTTDTQYF.

This clone rates as medium-sized. The rearrangement uses TRBV7-3 and TRBJ2-1; D not certain. Germline V gene data show CDR1 as SGHTA and CDR2 as FQGTGA. Trimming removed 4 bases at V and 5 bases at J, with 6 bases between. The CDR3 is 12 residues long. The CDR3 DNA reads TGTGCCAGCAGCTACGGTAACAATGAGCAGTTCTTC. Its protein is CASSYGNNEQFF.

In its sample, this clone was seen once. The rearrangement joins TRBV6-5 to TRBJ2-5; D possibly corresponds to TRBD1 (6 bases). Looked up from germline, CDR1 is MNHEY and CDR2 is SVGAGI. The V gene lost 7 bases and the J gene lost 3 bases, with 12 bases spanning the gap. This CDR3 has 13 residues. CDR3 protein: CASKVTGKETQYF. CDR3 DNA sequence: TGTGCCAGCAAGGTGACAGGAAAAGAGACCCAGTACTTC.

The CDR3 here is CASSSTDGGGSPLHF. As DNA, the CDR3 is TGTGCCAGCAGTTCAACGGACGGTGGCGGTTCACCCCTCCACTTT. The V and J genes are TRBV7-8 and TRBJ1-6; D ambiguous. The V gene's germline CDR1 is SGHVS and CDR2 FQNEAQ. Trimming removed 6 bases at V and 9 bases at J, with 18 bases between. The CDR3 consists of 15 residues. Combining the CDR3 with reference TRBV7-8 and TRBJ1-6 gives the whole variable domain GAGVSQSPRYKVAKRGQDVALRCDPISGHVSLFWYQQALGQGPEFLTYFQNEAQLDKSGLPSDRFFAERPEGSVSTLKIQRTQQEDSAVYLCASSSTDGGGSPLHFGNGTRLTVT.

This chain links TRBV7-2 with TRBJ1-6; 9 nucleotides agree with TRBD1. V shed 5 bases and J 8 bases; nucleotides not matched to a gene: 4. There are 14 residues in the CDR3. Looked up from germline, CDR1 is SGHTA and CDR2 is FQGNSA. The CDR3 DNA reads TGTGCCAGCAGCCGGAGGACAGGGGATTCACCCCTCCACTTT. Its protein product is CASSRRTGDSPLHF.

The gene calls are TRBV19 and TRBJ1-5, with D possibly TRBD1 on 6 matching bases. Trimming shortened V by 7 bases and J by 3 bases, and 37 bases separated the two germline ends. Per the germline V gene, CDR1 is LNHDA and CDR2 is SQIVND (reference sequence). The CDR3 contains 22 residues. Here the CDR3 reads CASKGGRGRDPGELAVNQPQHF. The CDR3 DNA reads as TGTGCCAGTAAAGGGGGGCGGGGTCGAGATCCAGGCGAACTGGCGGTCAATCAGCCCCAGCATTTT.

The chain carries TRBV7-9 and TRBJ1-1; unclear D gene. With 5 bases removed from V and 5 bases from J, the gap between germline ends came to 6 bases. The CDR3 spans 11 residues. Germline V CDR1 and CDR2: SEHNR, FQNEAQ (reference sequence). The CDR3 sequence: CASSLSTEAFF. CDR3 in DNA: TGTGCCAGCAGCCTAAGTACTGAAGCTTTCTTT.

V usage is TRBV5-1 and J usage is TRBJ1-3; 7 nucleotides align to TRBD1. In germline, CDR1 is SGHRS, CDR2 YFSETQ. The junction had 13 bases not matched to a gene; V was cut back by 5 bases and J by 8 bases. The length of the CDR3 is 15 residues. The chain's CDR3 is CASSKSRGNVDTIYF. CDR3 nucleotide sequence: TGCGCCAGCAGTAAATCCAGGGGGAATGTCGACACCATATATTTT.

This clone was seen a single time. The germline gene is not matched at one end of the junction; a read error may be the cause. The chain has TRBV4-3 and TRBJ2-7; TRBD1 might be the D (6 bases). Germline V gives CDR1 LGHNA, CDR2 YSLEER. There are 14 residues in the CDR3. The CDR3 DNA is TGCGCCCGCAGCCAAGATGACAGGTCGGACGAGCAGTACTTC. Translated, it gives CARSQDDRSDEQYF.

The V gene is TRBV5-4, the J gene TRBJ1-3; D gene uncertain. Trimming stripped 4 bases from V and 0 bases from J, with 8 bases between. The germline V gene encodes CDR1 SGHNT and CDR2 YYREEE (reference sequence). The CDR3 length is 14 residues. This chain's CDR3 is CASSPGFSGNTIYF. DNA for the CDR3: TGTGCCAGCAGCCCAGGTTTCTCTGGAAACACCATATATTTT.

The chain links TRBV11-2 to TRBJ1-2; TRBD1 is a possible D gene (6 bases). CDR3 length: 14 amino acids. The V gene lost 1 base and the J gene lost 5 bases, with 11 bases spanning the gap. Germline V gene data show CDR1 as SGHAT and CDR2 as FQNNGV. CDR3 DNA: TGTGCCAGCAGCTTAGCGCCAGGGGAATATGGCTACACCTTC. Its translation is CASSLAPGEYGYTF.

The V and J genes are TRBV30 and TRBJ1-3, with 8 positions matching TRBD1. Germline V gene data show CDR1 as GTSNPN and CDR2 as SVGIG (reference sequence). CDR3 length equals 14 residues. J gave up 2 bases and V 4 bases, and 4 bases lay outside the gene matches. The chain's CDR3 is CAWNADRAGNTIYF. The CDR3 DNA reads as TGTGCCTGGAACGCGGACAGGGCTGGAAACACCATATATTTT.

The rearrangement joins TRBV7-3 to TRBJ1-2, with 7 bases that match TRBD1. This CDR3 is 13 amino acids long. Per the germline V gene, CDR1 is SGHTA and CDR2 is FQGTGA. With V trimmed by 5 bases and J by 5 bases, 5 bases remained unmatched. CDR3 sequence (DNA): TGTGCCAGCAGCGTGGACAGGTTTTATGGCTACACCTTC. Its translation is CASSVDRFYGYTF.

This CDR3 is CASSLVHEQFF. DNA for the CDR3: TGTGCCAGCAGTTTGGTTCATGAGCAGTTCTTC. J is TRBJ2-1 and V is TRBV28; D is uncertain. The CDR3 consists of 11 residues. Germline CDR1 MDHEN, CDR2 SYDVKM. Between the trimmed V and J ends, which lost 3 bases and 8 bases, there was a span of 5 bases.

The rearrangement links TRBV28 to TRBJ1-2, with D perhaps TRBD1 (5 bases). CDR3 length: 12 amino acids. Between the trimmed V and J ends, which lost 5 bases and 6 bases, there was a span of 10 bases. From germline, CDR1 is MDHEN and CDR2 SYDVKM. CDR3 coding DNA: TGTGCCAGCAGTACCCAGGGTAATGGCTACACCTTC. It encodes CASSTQGNGYTF.